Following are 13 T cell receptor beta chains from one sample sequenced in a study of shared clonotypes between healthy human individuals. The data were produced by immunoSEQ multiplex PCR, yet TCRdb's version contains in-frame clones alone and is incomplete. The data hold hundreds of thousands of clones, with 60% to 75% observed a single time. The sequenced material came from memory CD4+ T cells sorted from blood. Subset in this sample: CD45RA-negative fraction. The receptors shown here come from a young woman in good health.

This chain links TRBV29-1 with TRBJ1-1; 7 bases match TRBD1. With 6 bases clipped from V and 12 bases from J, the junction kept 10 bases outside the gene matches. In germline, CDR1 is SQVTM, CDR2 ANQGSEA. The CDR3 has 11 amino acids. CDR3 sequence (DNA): TGCAGCGTAAAGACAGGGTCTCTAACTTTCTTT. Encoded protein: CSVKTGSLTFF.

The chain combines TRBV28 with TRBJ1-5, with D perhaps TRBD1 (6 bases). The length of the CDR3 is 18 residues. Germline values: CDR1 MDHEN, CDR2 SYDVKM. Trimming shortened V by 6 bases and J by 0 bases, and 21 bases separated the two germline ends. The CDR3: CASSLPSGQHSSNQPQHF. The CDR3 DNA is TGTGCCAGCAGCCTACCATCCGGACAGCACTCTAGCAATCAGCCCCAGCATTTT.

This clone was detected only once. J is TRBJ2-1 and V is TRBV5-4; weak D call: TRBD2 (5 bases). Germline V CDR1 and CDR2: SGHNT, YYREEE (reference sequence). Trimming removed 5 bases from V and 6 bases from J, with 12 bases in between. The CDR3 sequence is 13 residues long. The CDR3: CASRPNLANEQFF. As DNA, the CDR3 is TGTGCCAGCAGGCCGAACCTAGCCAATGAGCAGTTCTTC. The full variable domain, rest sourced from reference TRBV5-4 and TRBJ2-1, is ETGVTQSPTHLIKTRGQQVTLRCSSQSGHNTVSWYQQALGQGPQFIFQYYREEENGRGNFPPRFSGLQFPNYSSELNVNALELDDSALYLCASRPNLANEQFFGPGTRLTVL.

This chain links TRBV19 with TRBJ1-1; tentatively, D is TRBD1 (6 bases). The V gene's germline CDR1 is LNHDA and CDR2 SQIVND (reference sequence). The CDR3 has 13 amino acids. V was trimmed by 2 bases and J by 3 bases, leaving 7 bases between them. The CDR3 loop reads CASSISGDTEAFF. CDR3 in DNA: TGTGCCAGTAGTATATCAGGGGACACTGAAGCTTTCTTT.

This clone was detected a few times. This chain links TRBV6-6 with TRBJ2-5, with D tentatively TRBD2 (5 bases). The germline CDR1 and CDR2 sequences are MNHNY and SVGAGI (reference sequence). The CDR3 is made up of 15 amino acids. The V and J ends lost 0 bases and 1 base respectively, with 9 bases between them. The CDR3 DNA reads TGTGCCAGCAGTTACTCGTCCAGCGGCCAAGAGACCCAGTACTTC. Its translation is CASSYSSSGQETQYF.

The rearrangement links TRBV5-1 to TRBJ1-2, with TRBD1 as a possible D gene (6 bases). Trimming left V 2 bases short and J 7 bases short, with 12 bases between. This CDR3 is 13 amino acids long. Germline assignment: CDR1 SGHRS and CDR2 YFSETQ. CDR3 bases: TGCGCCAGCAGCTTACAGGGCTCCGGTGGCTACACCTTC. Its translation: CASSLQGSGGYTF.

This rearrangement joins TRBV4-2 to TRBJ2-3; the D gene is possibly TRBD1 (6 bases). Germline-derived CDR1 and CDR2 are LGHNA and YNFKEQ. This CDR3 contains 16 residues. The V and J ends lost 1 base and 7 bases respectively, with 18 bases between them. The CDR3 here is CASSQVSGGRTNTQYF. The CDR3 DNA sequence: TGTGCCAGCAGCCAAGTTTCTGGGGGCAGAACCAATACGCAGTATTTT.

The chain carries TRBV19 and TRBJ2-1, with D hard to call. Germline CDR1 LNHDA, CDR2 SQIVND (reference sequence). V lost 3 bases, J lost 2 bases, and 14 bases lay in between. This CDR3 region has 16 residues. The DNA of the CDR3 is TGTGCCAGTAGTATCAGTGGCGGCCGGACCTACAATGAGCAGTTCTTC. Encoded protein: CASSISGGRTYNEQFF.

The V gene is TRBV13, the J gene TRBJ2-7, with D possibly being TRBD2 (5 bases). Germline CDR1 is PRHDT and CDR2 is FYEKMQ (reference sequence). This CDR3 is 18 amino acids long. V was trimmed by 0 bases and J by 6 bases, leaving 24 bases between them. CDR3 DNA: TGTGCCAGCAGCTTAGGGGCCCTGAGATCCGGGGTGGCGGGCGAGCAGTACTTC. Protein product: CASSLGALRSGVAGEQYF. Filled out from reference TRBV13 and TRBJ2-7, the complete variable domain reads AAGVIQSPRHLIKEKRETATLKCYPIPRHDTVYWYQQGPGQDPQFLISFYEKMQSDKGSIPDRFSAQQFSDYHSELNMSSLELGDSALYFCASSLGALRSGVAGEQYFGPGTRLTVT.

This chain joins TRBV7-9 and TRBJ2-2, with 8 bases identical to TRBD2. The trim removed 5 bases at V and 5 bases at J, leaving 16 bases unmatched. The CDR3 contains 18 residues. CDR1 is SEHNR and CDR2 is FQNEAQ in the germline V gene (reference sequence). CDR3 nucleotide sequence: TGTGCCAGCAGCCCACAGAGGGTCGCGGGAGGAGGGACCGGGGAGCTGTTTTTT. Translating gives CASSPQRVAGGGTGELFF.

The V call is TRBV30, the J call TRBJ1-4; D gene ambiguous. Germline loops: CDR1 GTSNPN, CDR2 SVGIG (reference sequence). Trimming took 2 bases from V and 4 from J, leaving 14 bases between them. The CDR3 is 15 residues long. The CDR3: CAWSNPRSFNEKLFF. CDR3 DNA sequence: TGTGCCTGGAGTAACCCCAGGAGCTTTAATGAAAAACTGTTTTTT. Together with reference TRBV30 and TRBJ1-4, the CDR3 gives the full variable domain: SQTIHQWPATLVQPVGSPLSLECTVEGTSNPNLYWYRQAAGRGLQLLFYSVGIGQISSEVPQNLSASRPQDRQFILSSKKLLLSDSGFYLCAWSNPRSFNEKLFFGSGTQLSVL.

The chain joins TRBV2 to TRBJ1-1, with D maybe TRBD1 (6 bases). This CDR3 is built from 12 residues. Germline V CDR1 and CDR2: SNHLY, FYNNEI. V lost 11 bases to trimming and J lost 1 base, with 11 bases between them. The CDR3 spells CAGNRENTEAFF. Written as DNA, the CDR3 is TGTGCCGGGAACAGGGAGAACACTGAAGCTTTCTTT. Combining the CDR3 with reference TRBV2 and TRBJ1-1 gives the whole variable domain EPEVTQTPSHQVTQMGQEVILRCVPISNHLYFYWYRQILGQKVEFLVSFYNNEISEKSEIFDDQFSVERPDGSNFTLKIRSTKLEDSAMYFCAGNRENTEAFFGQGTRLTVV.

The CDR3: CASSILGQNEKLFF. The CDR3 DNA sequence: TGTGCCAGCAGCATCCTCGGACAGAATGAAAAACTGTTTTTT. The chain couples TRBV28 to TRBJ1-4, with D possibly TRBD1 on 6 matching bases. The germline V gene has CDR1 MDHEN and CDR2 SYDVKM. This CDR3 is built from 14 residues. The V gene lost 6 bases and the J gene lost 5 bases, with 13 bases spanning the gap.